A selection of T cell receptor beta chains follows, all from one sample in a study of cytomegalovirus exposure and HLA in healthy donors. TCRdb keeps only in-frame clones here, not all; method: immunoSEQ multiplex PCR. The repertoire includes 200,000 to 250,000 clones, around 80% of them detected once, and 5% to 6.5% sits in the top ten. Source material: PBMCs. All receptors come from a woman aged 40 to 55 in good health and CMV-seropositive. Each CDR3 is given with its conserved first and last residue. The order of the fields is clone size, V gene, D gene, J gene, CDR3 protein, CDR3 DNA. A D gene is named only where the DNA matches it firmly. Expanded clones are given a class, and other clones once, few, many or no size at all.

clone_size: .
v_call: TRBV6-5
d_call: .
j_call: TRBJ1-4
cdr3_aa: CASSYSGGLTNEKLFF
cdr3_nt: TGTGCCAGCAGTTACTCGGGGGGTTTAACTAATGAAAAACTGTTTTTT

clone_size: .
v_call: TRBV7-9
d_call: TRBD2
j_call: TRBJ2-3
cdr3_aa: CASSLSGVSTDTQYF
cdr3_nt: TGTGCCAGCAGCTTAAGCGGGGTTAGCACAGATACGCAGTATTTT

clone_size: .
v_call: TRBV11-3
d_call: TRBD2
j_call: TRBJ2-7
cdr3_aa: CASSLDPLAGVHEQYF
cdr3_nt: TGTGCCAGCAGCTTAGATCCTCTAGCGGGAGTTCACGAGCAGTACTTC

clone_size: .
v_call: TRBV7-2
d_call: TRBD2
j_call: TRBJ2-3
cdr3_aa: CASNKAGGHDTQYF
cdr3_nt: TGTGCCAGCAACAAAGCGGGGGGCCACGATACGCAGTATTTT

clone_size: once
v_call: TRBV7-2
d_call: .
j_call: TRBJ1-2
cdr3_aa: CASSLITGSWGYTF
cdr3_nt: TGTGCCAGCAGCTTAATTACAGGGTCTTGGGGCTACACCTTC

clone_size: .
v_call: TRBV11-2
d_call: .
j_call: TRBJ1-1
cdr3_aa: CASSLGEATEAFF
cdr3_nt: TGTGCCAGCAGCTTAGGGGAGGCAACTGAAGCTTTCTTT

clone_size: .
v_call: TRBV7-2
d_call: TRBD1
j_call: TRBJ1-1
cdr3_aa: CASSLSGTGNTEAFF
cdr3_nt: TGTGCCAGCAGCTTGTCCGGGACAGGGAACACTGAAGCTTTCTTT

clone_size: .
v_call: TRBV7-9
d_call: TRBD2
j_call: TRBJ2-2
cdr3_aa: CASSRSGANTGELFF
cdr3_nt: TGTGCCAGCAGCCGTAGCGGGGCGAACACCGGGGAGCTGTTTTTT

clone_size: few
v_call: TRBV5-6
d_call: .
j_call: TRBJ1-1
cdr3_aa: CASSLTVNTEAFF
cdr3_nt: TGTGCCAGCAGCTTAACAGTGAACACTGAAGCTTTCTTT

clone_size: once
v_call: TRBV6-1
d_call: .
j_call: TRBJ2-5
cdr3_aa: CASSTGQETQYF
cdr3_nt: TGTGCCAGCAGTACAGGCCAAGAGACCCAGTACTTC

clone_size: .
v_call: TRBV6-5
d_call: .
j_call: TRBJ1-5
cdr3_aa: CASSSTGTSFQPQHF
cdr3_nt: TGTGCCAGCAGTTCGACAGGCACCTCTTTTCAGCCCCAGCATTTT

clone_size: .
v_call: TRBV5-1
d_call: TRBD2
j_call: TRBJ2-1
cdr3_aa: CASSFPSGRALYNEQFF
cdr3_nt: TGCGCCAGCAGCTTCCCCAGCGGGAGGGCCCTCTACAATGAGCAGTTCTTC

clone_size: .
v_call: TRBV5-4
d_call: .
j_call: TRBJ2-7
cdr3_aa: CASSSESGTPYGEQYF
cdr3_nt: TGTGCCAGCAGCTCCGAATCCGGGACACCCTATGGGGAGCAGTACTTC

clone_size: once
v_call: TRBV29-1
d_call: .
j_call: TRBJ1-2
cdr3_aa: CSVGDTLANYGYTF
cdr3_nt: TGCAGCGTTGGGGACACTTTAGCTAACTATGGCTACACCTTC

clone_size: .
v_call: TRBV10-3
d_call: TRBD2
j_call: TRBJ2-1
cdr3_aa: CAISMAGGSDEQFF
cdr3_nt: TGTGCCATCAGCATGGCGGGGGGGTCAGATGAGCAGTTCTTC

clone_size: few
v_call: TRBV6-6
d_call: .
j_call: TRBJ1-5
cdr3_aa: CASSYGQGQPQHF
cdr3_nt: TGTGCCAGCAGTTACGGGCAGGGACAGCCCCAGCATTTT

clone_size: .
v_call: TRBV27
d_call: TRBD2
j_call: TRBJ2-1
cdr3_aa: CASSYRAGGSYNEQFF
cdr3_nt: TGTGCCAGCAGTTACCGTGCGGGAGGATCCTACAATGAGCAGTTCTTC

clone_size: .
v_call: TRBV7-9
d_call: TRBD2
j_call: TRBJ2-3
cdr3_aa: CASSLRGGARDTQYF
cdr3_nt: TGTGCCAGCAGCCTCCGCGGGGGGGCCAGAGATACGCAGTATTTT

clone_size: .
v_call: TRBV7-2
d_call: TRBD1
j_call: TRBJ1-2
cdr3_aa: CASSLGTGKSGYTF
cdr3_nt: TGTGCCAGCAGCTTAGGGACAGGGAAGTCTGGCTACACCTTC

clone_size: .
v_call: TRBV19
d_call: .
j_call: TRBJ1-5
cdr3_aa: CASRRDREGNQPQHF
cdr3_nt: TGTGCCAGTCGAAGAGACCGGGAAGGGAATCAGCCCCAGCATTTT

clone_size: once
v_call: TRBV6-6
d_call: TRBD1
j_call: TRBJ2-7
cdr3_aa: CASSYIGQGYEQYF
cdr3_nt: TGTGCCAGCAGTTATATTGGACAGGGCTACGAGCAGTACTTC

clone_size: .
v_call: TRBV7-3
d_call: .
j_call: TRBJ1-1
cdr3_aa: CASSLTGGAEAFF
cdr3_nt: TGTGCCAGCAGCTTAACTGGCGGAGCTGAAGCTTTCTTT

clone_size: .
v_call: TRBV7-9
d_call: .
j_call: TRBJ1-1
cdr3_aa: CSSSSPWTEGAFF
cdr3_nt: TGTTCCAGCAGCTCACCCTGGACAGAAGGAGCTTTCTTT

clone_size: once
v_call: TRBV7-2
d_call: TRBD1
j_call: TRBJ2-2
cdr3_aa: CASSLRSVGQGSGELFF
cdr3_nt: TGTGCCAGCAGCTTACGTTCAGTGGGACAGGGGTCCGGGGAGCTGTTTTTT

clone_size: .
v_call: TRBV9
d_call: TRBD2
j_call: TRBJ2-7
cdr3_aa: CASSVGLAGLPYEQYF
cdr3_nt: TGTGCCAGCAGCGTAGGGCTAGCGGGGTTACCCTACGAGCAGTACTTC

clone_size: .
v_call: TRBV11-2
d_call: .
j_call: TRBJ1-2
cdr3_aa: CASSPPPRTRGYGYTF
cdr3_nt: TGTGCCAGCAGCCCACCCCCCCGGACCAGGGGCTATGGCTACACCTTC

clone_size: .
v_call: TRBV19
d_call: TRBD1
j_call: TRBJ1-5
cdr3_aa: CASRTTGQGVGPQHF
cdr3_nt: TGTGCCAGTAGGACGACCGGACAGGGGGTCGGGCCCCAGCATTTT

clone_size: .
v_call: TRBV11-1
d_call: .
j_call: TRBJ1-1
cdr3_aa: CASSLQGSNTEAFF
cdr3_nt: TGTGCCAGCAGCTTGCAGGGGTCCAACACTGAAGCTTTCTTT

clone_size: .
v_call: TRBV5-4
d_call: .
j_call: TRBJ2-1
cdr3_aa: CASSSAGTYNEQFF
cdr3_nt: TGTGCCAGCAGCTCCGCCGGGACTTACAATGAGCAGTTCTTC

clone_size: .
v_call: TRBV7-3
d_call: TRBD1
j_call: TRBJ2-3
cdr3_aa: CASSLMGQGTDTQYF
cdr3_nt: TGTGCCAGCAGCTTAATGGGACAGGGCACAGATACGCAGTATTTT

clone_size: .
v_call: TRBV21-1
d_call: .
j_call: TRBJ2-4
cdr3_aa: CASSNAQGAVGTSGLSLAKNIQYF
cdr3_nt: TGTGCCAGCAGCAATGCCCAGGGGGCCGTGGGGACTAGCGGATTATCCCTAGCCAAAAACATTCAGTACTTC

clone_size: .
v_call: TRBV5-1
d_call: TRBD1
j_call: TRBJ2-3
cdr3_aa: CASSSVGQGGTDTQYF
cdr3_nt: TGCGCCAGCAGCTCGGTTGGACAGGGAGGAACAGATACGCAGTATTTT

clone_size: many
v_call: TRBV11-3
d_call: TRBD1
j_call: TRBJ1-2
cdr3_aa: CASSETGHGYTF
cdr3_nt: TGTGCCAGCAGCGAGACAGGGCATGGCTACACCTTC

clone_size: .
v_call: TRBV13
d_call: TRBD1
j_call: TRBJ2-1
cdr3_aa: CASSFQPRSHRGLYNEQFF
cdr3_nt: TGTGCCAGCAGCTTTCAACCTCGCTCTCACAGGGGGCTCTACAATGAGCAGTTCTTC

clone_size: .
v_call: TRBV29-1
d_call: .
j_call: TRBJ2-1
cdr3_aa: CSVHPSATRTNEQFF
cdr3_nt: TGCAGCGTCCACCCCAGCGCGACTAGGACCAATGAGCAGTTCTTC

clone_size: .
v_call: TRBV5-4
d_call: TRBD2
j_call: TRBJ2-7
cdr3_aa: CASSNLAVSYEQYF
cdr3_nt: TGTGCCAGCAGCAACCTAGCGGTCTCCTACGAGCAGTACTTC

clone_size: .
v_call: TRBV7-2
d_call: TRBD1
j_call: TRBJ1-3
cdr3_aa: CASSLADRGNTIYF
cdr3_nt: TGTGCCAGCAGCTTAGCGGACAGGGGAAACACCATATATTTT

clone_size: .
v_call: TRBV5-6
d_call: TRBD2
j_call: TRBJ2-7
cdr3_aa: CASSPWTRKPYEQYF
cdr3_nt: TGTGCCAGCAGCCCCTGGACTAGAAAGCCTTACGAGCAGTACTTC

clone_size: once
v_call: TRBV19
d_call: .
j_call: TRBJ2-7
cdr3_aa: CASSIGASASYEQYF
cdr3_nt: TGTGCCAGTAGTATCGGGGCTAGCGCCTCCTACGAGCAGTACTTC

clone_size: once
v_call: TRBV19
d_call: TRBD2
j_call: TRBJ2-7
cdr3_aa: CASSAEGTSGRSYF
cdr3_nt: TGTGCCAGTAGTGCCGAGGGGACTAGCGGGAGGTCGTACTTC

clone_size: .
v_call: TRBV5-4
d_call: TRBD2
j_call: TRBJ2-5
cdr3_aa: CASSSDGRAEETQYF
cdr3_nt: TGTGCCAGCAGCTCGGACGGGAGGGCTGAAGAGACCCAGTACTTC

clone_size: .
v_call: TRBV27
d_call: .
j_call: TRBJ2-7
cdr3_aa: CASTSAGTPAVEQYF
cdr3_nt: TGTGCCAGCACCTCGGCCGGGACACCGGCTGTCGAGCAGTACTTC

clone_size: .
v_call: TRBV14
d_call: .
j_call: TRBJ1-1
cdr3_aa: CASSPEGQRAGRVGTEAFF
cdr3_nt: TGTGCCAGCAGCCCGGAGGGGCAGCGAGCAGGGAGGGTGGGCACTGAAGCTTTCTTT

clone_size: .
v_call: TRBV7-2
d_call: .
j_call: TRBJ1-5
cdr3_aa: CASSLFGADPNQPQHF
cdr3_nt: TGTGCCAGCAGCTTATTTGGGGCAGACCCGAATCAGCCCCAGCATTTT

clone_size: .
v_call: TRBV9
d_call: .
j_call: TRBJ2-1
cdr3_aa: CASSVAPAVYNEQFF
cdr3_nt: TGTGCCAGCAGCGTAGCCCCCGCAGTGTACAATGAGCAGTTCTTC